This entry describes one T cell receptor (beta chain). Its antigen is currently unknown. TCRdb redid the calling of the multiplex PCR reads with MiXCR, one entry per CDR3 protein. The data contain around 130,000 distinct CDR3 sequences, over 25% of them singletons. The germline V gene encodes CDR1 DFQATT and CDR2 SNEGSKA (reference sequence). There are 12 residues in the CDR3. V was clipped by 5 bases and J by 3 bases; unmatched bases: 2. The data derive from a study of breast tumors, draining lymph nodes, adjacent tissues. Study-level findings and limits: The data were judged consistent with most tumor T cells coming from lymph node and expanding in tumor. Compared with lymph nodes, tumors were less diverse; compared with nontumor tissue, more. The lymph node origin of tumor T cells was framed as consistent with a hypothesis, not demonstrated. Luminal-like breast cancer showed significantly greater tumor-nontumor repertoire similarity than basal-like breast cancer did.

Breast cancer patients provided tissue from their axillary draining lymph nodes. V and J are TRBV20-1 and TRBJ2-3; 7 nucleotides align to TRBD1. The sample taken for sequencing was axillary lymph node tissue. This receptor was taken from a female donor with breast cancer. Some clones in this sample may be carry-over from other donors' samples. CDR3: CSAPQGTDTQYF. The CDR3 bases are TGCAGTGCTCCACAGGGGACAGATACGCAGTATTTT.